Below, 26 T cell receptor beta chains from the same sample are listed, as sequenced in a study of spatial heterogeneity in lung cancer. Time point given: sample taken at primary tumor resection. Each CDR3 protein gets one entry after TCRdb re-called the 5' RACE reads with MiXCR. The sample consists of 20,000 to 25,000 distinct CDR3 sequences, approximately 6.5% of them appearing once. Broader study findings: The study found that expanded intratumoral alpha and beta TCR counts tracked tumor mutation counts.

These receptors have no identified antigens. Material: lung tumor tissue, obtained at surgery. The origin of the receptors is a male donor with early-stage non-small cell lung cancer.

Only one count was recorded for this clonotype. The genes are TRBV2 and TRBJ2-2, with D maybe TRBD2 (5 bases). Per the germline V gene, CDR1 is SNHLY and CDR2 is FYNNEI. The V end lost 5 bases, the J end lost 2 bases, and 6 bases lay between the germline ends. The CDR3 is 13 amino acids. The CDR3 sequence is CASSRENTGELFF. The CDR3 DNA follows: TGTGCCAGCAGTCGGGAAAACACCGGGGAGCTGTTTTTT.

The table lists this clonotype with many counts. The rearrangement links TRBV11-2 to TRBJ2-7; D gene ambiguous. CDR1 SGHAT and CDR2 FQNNGV come from the germline V gene. This CDR3 spans 16 amino acids. The V end lost 5 bases, the J end lost 3 bases, and 20 bases lay between the germline ends. The CDR3 DNA sequence: TGTGCCAGCAGCCCCCTAACTGAAGGACGTATCTACGAGCAGTACTTC. Its translation: CASSPLTEGRIYEQYF. The full variable domain, its missing parts supplied by reference TRBV11-2 and TRBJ2-7, is EAGVAQSPRYKIIEKRQSVAFWCNPISGHATLYWYQQILGQGPKLLIQFQNNGVVDDSQLPKDRFSAERLKGVDSTLKIQPAKLEDSAVYLCASSPLTEGRIYEQYFGPGTRLTVT.

The sample holds many counts of this clonotype. The gene calls are TRBV18 and TRBJ2-7; 10 nucleotides match TRBD2. From germline, CDR1 is KGHSH and CDR2 LQKENI. The CDR3 consists of 18 residues. V shed 6 bases, J shed 2 bases, and the junction held 16 bases outside the gene matches. As DNA, the CDR3 is TGTGCCAGCTCCTCGAACCCGGCCGGGACTAGCGCAACCTACGAGCAGTACTTC. Encoded protein: CASSSNPAGTSATYEQYF. Full variable domain (missing parts from reference TRBV18 and TRBJ2-7): NAGVMQNPRHLVRRRGQEARLRCSPMKGHSHVYWYRQLPEEGLKFMVYLQKENIIDESGMPKERFSAEFPKEGPSILRIQQVVRGDSAAYFCASSSNPAGTSATYEQYFGPGTRLTVT.

This rearrangement joins TRBV9 to TRBJ2-1; TRBD1 might be the D (6 bases). This CDR3 contains 16 residues. The germline V gene has CDR1 SGDLS and CDR2 YYNGEE. Trimming cost V 1 base and J 3 bases, with 14 bases left between them. CDR3 bases: TGTGCCAGCAGCGTATCTGGACAGATAAACTACAATGAGCAGTTCTTC. Translated: CASSVSGQINYNEQFF.

This chain connects TRBV18 to TRBJ2-5; D perhaps matches TRBD1 (5 bases). Germline V lookup: CDR1 KGHSH, CDR2 LQKENI. V lost 6 bases and J 2 bases, leaving 10 bases between the germline ends. The CDR3 runs to 13 residues. The CDR3 nucleotides are TGTGCCAGCTCTTTGGGGCCTCAAGAGACCCAGTACTTC. This sequence encodes CASSLGPQETQYF. Drawing the rest from reference TRBV18 and TRBJ2-5, the complete variable domain is NAGVMQNPRHLVRRRGQEARLRCSPMKGHSHVYWYRQLPEEGLKFMVYLQKENIIDESGMPKERFSAEFPKEGPSILRIQQVVRGDSAAYFCASSLGPQETQYFGPGTRLLVL.

The chain uses TRBV7-9 and TRBJ1-2; 7 positions match TRBD1. Per the germline V gene, CDR1 is SEHNR and CDR2 is FQNEAQ (reference sequence). The J segment lost 8 bases and the V segment lost 1 base, leaving 10 bases of the junction unmatched. The CDR3 is 15 amino acids. This CDR3 reads CASSLGNRGGEGYTF. The DNA for the CDR3 is TGTGCCAGCAGCTTAGGGAACAGGGGAGGCGAGGGCTACACCTTC.

The sample holds many counts of this clonotype. This chain links TRBV5-6 with TRBJ1-2, with D possibly TRBD1 on 5 matching bases. This CDR3 is built from 14 residues. V dropped 8 bases and J dropped 2 bases, with 16 bases sitting between them. Germline CDR1 is SGHDT and CDR2 is YYEEEE. In DNA form, the CDR3 reads TGTGCCAGTGGGGCAAACCCAAAGAACTATGGCTACACCTTC. It yields the protein CASGANPKNYGYTF.

This clonotype has a count of ten or more. The V gene is TRBV3-1, the J gene TRBJ1-6, with D possibly being TRBD1 (5 bases). V lost 5 bases to trimming and J lost 5 bases, with 13 bases between them. Germline loops: CDR1 LGHDT, CDR2 YNNKEL (reference sequence). The CDR3 is 15 amino acids. The CDR3: CASSVQGLHNSPLHF. The CDR3 nucleotides read TGTGCCAGCAGCGTGCAGGGCCTCCATAATTCACCCCTCCACTTT.

By proportion, this clonotype is medium-sized. The rearrangement links TRBV6-6 to TRBJ2-7, with unresolved D. Germline CDR1 reads MNHNY; CDR2 reads SVGAGI (reference sequence). The germline V and J ends were trimmed by 5 bases and 0 bases, with 2 bases remaining between them. The CDR3 covers 11 residues. CDR3 DNA sequence: TGTGCCAGCAGTCCCTCCTACGAGCAGTACTTC. Encoded protein: CASSPSYEQYF.

The sample holds a few counts of this clonotype. This sequence joins TRBV7-2 and TRBJ2-7, with TRBD2 identical over 8 bases. CDR3 length: 14 amino acids. Germline CDR1 and CDR2: SGHTA and FQGNSA. V lost 5 bases, J lost 5 bases, and 8 bases stayed unmatched. CDR3 bases: TGTGCCAGCAGCGGGGGACTAGTAGTCGACGAGCAGTACTTC. It encodes CASSGGLVVDEQYF. The full variable domain, completed using reference TRBV7-2 and TRBJ2-7, is GAGVSQSPSNKVTEKGKDVELRCDPISGHTALYWYRQSLGQGLEFLIYFQGNSAPDKSGLPSDRFSAERTGGSVSTLTIQRTQQEDSAVYLCASSGGLVVDEQYFGPGTRLTVT.

By sample share, this clonotype is medium-sized. V is TRBV6-5 and J is TRBJ2-7; D remains ambiguous. CDR1 is MNHEY, CDR2 SVGAGI, per germline. The ends were cut back, 2 bases at V and 2 bases at J, with 7 bases in the middle. CDR3 size: 13 residues. The CDR3 coding sequence is TGTGCCAGCAGTTACAGGTCAGCCTACGAGCAGTACTTC. This codes for CASSYRSAYEQYF.

This clonotype was seen many times. This chain links TRBV28 with TRBJ1-3, with 9 bases matching TRBD1. Germline CDR1 and CDR2: MDHEN and SYDVKM. J was trimmed by 7 bases and V by 2 bases; bases with no gene match: 0. This CDR3 contains 13 residues. The CDR3 sequence is CASSLGQGNTIYF. The CDR3 nucleotides read TGTGCCAGCAGTTTAGGACAGGGGAACACCATATATTTT.

This clonotype was picked up many times. The chain carries TRBV7-6 and TRBJ1-6; 8 bases agree with TRBD1. V was pared by 5 bases and J by 10 bases, with 13 bases of the junction left unmatched. Germline V gives CDR1 SGHVS, CDR2 FNYEAQ. The CDR3 is 16 amino acids. The CDR3 sequence: CASSPWVGQEGSPLHF. DNA of the CDR3: TGTGCCAGCAGCCCTTGGGTGGGACAGGAGGGATCACCCCTCCACTTT. Together with reference TRBV7-6 and TRBJ1-6, the CDR3 gives the full variable domain: GAGVSQSPRYKVTKRGQDVALRCDPISGHVSLYWYRQALGQGPEFLTYFNYEAQQDKSGLPNDRFSAERPEGSISTLTIQRTEQRDSAMYRCASSPWVGQEGSPLHFGNGTRLTVT.

In its sample, this clonotype was seen many times. The chain recombines TRBV7-2 with TRBJ1-5; D is unresolved. The CDR3 sequence is 13 residues long. Trimming took off 4 bases at V and 5 bases at J, with 9 bases between the two ends. Germline-derived CDR1 and CDR2 are SGHTA and FQGNSA. CDR3 sequence reads: CASSWGGHQPQHF. CDR3 sequence (DNA): TGTGCCAGCAGCTGGGGAGGTCATCAGCCCCAGCATTTT. The full variable domain, in which reference TRBV7-2 and TRBJ1-5 provide the parts outside the CDR3, is GAGVSQSPSNKVTEKGKDVELRCDPISGHTALYWYRQSLGQGLEFLIYFQGNSAPDKSGLPSDRFSAERTGGSVSTLTIQRTQQEDSAVYLCASSWGGHQPQHFGDGTRLSIL.

This clonotype was picked up many times. This chain joins TRBV28 and TRBJ1-4; 8 bases agree with TRBD1. The CDR3 has 13 residues. CDR1 and CDR2 from the germline V gene are MDHEN and SYDVKM. J gave up 5 bases and V 8 bases, and 4 bases lay outside the gene matches. The CDR3 region is CASRDRYNEKLFF. The CDR3 DNA sequence: TGTGCCAGCCGGGACAGGTACAATGAAAAACTGTTTTTT. The full variable domain, in which reference TRBV28 and TRBJ1-4 provide the parts outside the CDR3, is DVKVTQSSRYLVKRTGEKVFLECVQDMDHENMFWYRQDPGLGLRLIYFSYDVKMKEKGDIPEGYSVSREKKERFSLILESASTNQTSMYLCASRDRYNEKLFFGSGTQLSVL.

This clonotype was seen ten or more times. In DNA form, the CDR3 reads TGTGCCAGCAGCTTGCTCCGCACAGATACGCAGTATTTT. It is translated as CASSLLRTDTQYF. The V gene is TRBV5-6, the J gene TRBJ2-3; D uncertain. This CDR3 spans 13 amino acids. Germline values: CDR1 SGHDT, CDR2 YYEEEE. The V gene lost 1 base and the J gene lost 1 base, with 4 bases spanning the gap.

Ten or more counts support this clonotype. The rearrangement links TRBV28 to TRBJ2-4, with TRBD2 as a possible D gene (6 bases). This CDR3 has 14 residues. With 8 bases removed from V and 0 bases from J, the gap between germline ends came to 11 bases. The V gene's germline CDR1 is MDHEN and CDR2 SYDVKM. The CDR3 nucleotides are TGTGCCAGCCGCGGGGCCTTAGCCAAAAACATTCAGTACTTC. As protein: CASRGALAKNIQYF.

This clonotype was found many times. The gene calls are TRBV28 and TRBJ1-2; the D is unclear. Germline lookup yields CDR1 MDHEN and CDR2 SYDVKM. Trimming cost V 6 bases and J 8 bases, with 10 bases left between them. The CDR3 consists of 11 residues. The CDR3 coding sequence is TGTGCCAGCAGCGCACAGAGGGGCTACACCTTC. This codes for CASSAQRGYTF.

The table lists this clonotype with many counts. The chain employs TRBV5-1 and TRBJ2-7; 7 bases are shared with TRBD1. Losses at the gene ends were 5 bases for V and 1 base for J; bases not matched to a gene: 3. Looked up from germline, CDR1 is SGHRS and CDR2 is YFSETQ. The CDR3 totals 13 residues. The CDR3 DNA sequence: TGCGCCAGCAGGCCGGACAGGTCCTACGAGCAGTACTTC. Translated, it gives CASRPDRSYEQYF.

This clonotype was counted many times. The chain joins TRBV19 to TRBJ2-1; 16 positions agree with TRBD2. CDR3 size: 15 residues. Germline CDR1 reads LNHDA; CDR2 reads SQIVND (reference sequence). Losses at the gene ends were 6 bases for V and 10 bases for J; bases not matched to a gene: 6. The CDR3, as DNA: TGTGCCAGTAGGACTCCGGGACTAGCGGGGGGGGAGCAGTTCTTC. It is translated as CASRTPGLAGGEQFF.

The chain combines TRBV20-1 with TRBJ2-7, with D possibly being TRBD2 (5 bases). Germline CDR1 and CDR2: DFQATT and SNEGSKA (reference sequence). The CDR3 consists of 13 residues. The V end was cut by 5 bases, the J end by 4 bases, with 15 bases between. CDR3 bases: TGCAGTGCTGACCGGGATTATACTTACGAGCAGTACTTC. It codes for CSADRDYTYEQYF.

The table lists this clonotype with many counts. The CDR3: CSARTTEEKQYF. The DNA of the CDR3 is TGCAGTGCTAGAACGACGGAGGAGAAGCAGTACTTC. The chain carries TRBV20-1 and TRBJ2-7; possibly TRBD2 for D (5 bases). CDR1 is DFQATT and CDR2 is SNEGSKA in the germline V gene (reference sequence). This CDR3 is built from 12 residues. V lost 2 bases, J lost 8 bases, and 13 bases lay in between.

A few counts support this clonotype. The chain joins TRBV3-1 to TRBJ2-1; 8 bases match TRBD2. The V and J ends lost 7 bases and 4 bases, in that order; junction bases with no gene match: 6. This CDR3 region has 14 residues. CDR1 LGHDT and CDR2 YNNKEL come from the germline V gene (reference sequence). The CDR3 bases are TGTGCCAGCACCCGGGAGGGGGGTTACAATGAGCAGTTCTTC. This encodes CASTREGGYNEQFF.

This clonotype was counted at least ten times. The chain uses TRBV14 and TRBJ2-7; 10 bases are a match to TRBD1. The CDR3 has 16 amino acids. From germline, CDR1 is SGHDN and CDR2 FVKESK. Unmatched junction bases numbered 7, after V lost 4 bases and J lost 1 base. DNA of the CDR3: TGTGCCAGCAGCCTAGGGTGGACAGGGGGATCCTACGAGCAGTACTTC. It encodes CASSLGWTGGSYEQYF.

By sample fraction, this clonotype is medium-sized. This chain uses TRBV5-6 with TRBJ1-1; TRBD1 matches 8 bases. This CDR3 is built from 20 residues. The V gene's germline CDR1 is SGHDT and CDR2 YYEEEE. The J segment lost 1 base and the V segment lost 4 bases, leaving 21 bases of the junction unmatched. This CDR3 reads CASSLTRTGNLWLRNTEAFF. The CDR3 DNA reads as TGTGCCAGCAGCCTGACCAGGACAGGGAATTTATGGCTTCGGAACACTGAAGCTTTCTTT.

Relative to its sample, this clonotype is medium-sized (0.01 to 0.1%). The chain recombines TRBV28 with TRBJ1-1; D gene unclear. The germline V gene has CDR1 MDHEN and CDR2 SYDVKM. The CDR3 covers 11 residues. The V end lost 8 bases, the J end lost 7 bases, and 11 bases lay between the germline ends. The CDR3 loop reads CASGRYREAFF. DNA for the CDR3: TGTGCCAGCGGGCGGTACCGTGAAGCTTTCTTT.